The sample holds a few counts of the clone carrying this TCR beta chain. Its specificity is unknown. TCRdb recomputed calls from the 5' RACE reads with MiXCR, one row per CDR3 protein. The repertoire holds about 230,000 distinct CDR3 sequences, with over 6.5% as singletons. The entry originates in a study of T cells after yellow fever vaccination. About the study: Where fractions had low cell numbers, libraries were prepared from them with the SMART-Seq v4 Ultra Low Input RNA kit. Findings and limits, study-wide: Faster peaking, at day 5 versus 15, marked a secondary response that was weaker. A large majority of primary-vaccination clones showed up again after the booster (96% CD4, about 87% CD8).

The CDR3 is made up of 14 amino acids. V gave up 3 bases and J gave up 5 bases, with 10 bases separating them. Specimen: CD4+ T cells sorted from PBMCs, collected on the day of the yellow fever booster vaccination. The chain employs TRBV12-3 or TRBV12-4 and TRBJ1-4; D gene uncertain. The source is a man aged 25-45 years who received the YFV17D yellow fever vaccine. CDR3 DNA: TGTGCCAGCAGTTTTCGTCAGAAGAATGAAAAACTGTTTTTT. It yields the protein CASSFRQKNEKLFF.